These T cell receptor beta chains were read from a single sample in a study of early T cells in non-severe SARS-CoV-2 infection. One entry per CDR3 protein results from TCRdb running MiXCR on the 5' RACE reads. The repertoire holds 25,000 to 30,000 distinct CDR3 sequences, with around 4.4% as singletons. The sequenced sample was whole blood. These receptors originate from an adult who was a healthcare worker with PCR-confirmed SARS-CoV-2 infection or an uninfected control (not recorded which). The CDR3 runs from the conserved cysteine through the conserved F or W. The order of the fields is clone size, J gene, V gene, CDR3 length, D gene, CDR3 DNA, CDR3 protein. D genes are given only for firm matches. Not every row has a clone size; where given, it reads once, few, many or a size class.

size: .; J: TRBJ2-3; V: TRBV12-3/TRBV12-4; length: 15; D: .; DNA: TGTGCCAGCGCCCCAGGAACAGGGTGGATAGATACGCAGTATTTT; CDR3: CASAPGTGWIDTQYF
size: many; J: TRBJ2-5; V: TRBV5-4; length: 15; D: .; DNA: TGTGCCAGCAGCCCTACCGCACAGAGACAAGAGACCCAGTACTTC; CDR3: CASSPTAQRQETQYF
size: many; J: TRBJ2-7; V: TRBV4-1; length: 18; D: TRBD2; DNA: TGCGCCAGCAGCCAAGAGGTTCTAGCGGGAGTCACCTCCTACGAGCAGTACTTC; CDR3: CASSQEVLAGVTSYEQYF
size: many; J: TRBJ2-3; V: TRBV9; length: 14; D: .; DNA: TGTGCCAGCAGCGTACACTCCGATCAGGGCTCGCAGTATTTT; CDR3: CASSVHSDQGSQYF
size: many; J: TRBJ2-3; V: TRBV18; length: 17; D: TRBD2; DNA: TGTGCCAGCTCACTTCGGACTAGCGGGATATTGGCAGATACGCAGTATTTT; CDR3: CASSLRTSGILADTQYF
size: many; J: TRBJ1-1; V: TRBV12-3/TRBV12-4; length: 19; D: TRBD1; DNA: TGTGCCCAGCCAGCATCGCCAAACCGGGACAGGAGAGAGGGCACTGAAGCTTTCTTT; CDR3: CAQPASPNRDRREGTEAFF
size: many; J: TRBJ2-2; V: TRBV12-3/TRBV12-4; length: 21; D: TRBD2; DNA: TGTGCCAGCAGTTCCACCCCCGGGACTAGCGGGGGGGCTTCGAACACCGGGGAGCTGTTTTTT; CDR3: CASSSTPGTSGGASNTGELFF
size: many; J: TRBJ1-1; V: TRBV3-1; length: 12; D: .; DNA: TGTGCCAGCAGCTCTCAACTTCAGGAAGCTTTCTTT; CDR3: CASSSQLQEAFF
size: many; J: TRBJ2-1; V: TRBV5-4; length: 14; D: .; DNA: TGTGCCAGCAGCTCAGCCGGGCGAGACAATGAGCAGTTCTTC; CDR3: CASSSAGRDNEQFF
size: few; J: TRBJ2-1; V: TRBV5-4; length: 14; D: .; DNA: TGTGCCAGCCTATCAGGGCAGGGTCGGAATGAGCAGTTCTTC; CDR3: CASLSGQGRNEQFF
size: .; J: TRBJ2-7; V: TRBV5-1; length: 16; D: TRBD1; DNA: TGCGCCAGCAAAATGGATCCGGGACAGCTAAACTACGAGCAGTACTTC; CDR3: CASKMDPGQLNYEQYF
size: many; J: TRBJ1-4; V: TRBV12-3/TRBV12-4; length: 11; D: .; DNA: TGTGCCACTGCGGGGGGCGAAAAACTGTTTTTT; CDR3: CATAGGEKLFF
size: many; J: TRBJ2-2; V: TRBV28; length: 17; D: .; DNA: TGTGCCAGCAGCTCCCCTCTTCGCGTAGCGGACACCGGGGAGCTGTTTTTT; CDR3: CASSSPLRVADTGELFF
size: many; J: TRBJ2-5; V: TRBV7-9; length: 17; D: TRBD2; DNA: TGTGCCAGCAGTCATCGGACTAGCGGGTACGAGGGAGAGACCCAGTACTTC; CDR3: CASSHRTSGYEGETQYF
size: many; J: TRBJ2-7; V: TRBV7-2; length: 13; D: .; DNA: TGTGCCAGCAGCTTAGAGTTCGGGGGCGAGCAGTACTTC; CDR3: CASSLEFGGEQYF
size: many; J: TRBJ1-1; V: TRBV28; length: 14; D: .; DNA: TGTGCCATCATAAAGCCCAGTCTCTCCACTGAAGCTTTCTTT; CDR3: CAIIKPSLSTEAFF
size: .; J: TRBJ2-7; V: TRBV7-2; length: 15; D: TRBD1; DNA: TGTGCCAGCAGCCCGGGACAGGGGATTAAGCACGAGCAGTACTTC; CDR3: CASSPGQGIKHEQYF
size: .; J: TRBJ2-3; V: TRBV30; length: 12; D: TRBD1; DNA: TGTGCCTCGGGACAGGGTGGCGATACGCAGTATTTT; CDR3: CASGQGGDTQYF
size: .; J: TRBJ2-3; V: TRBV2; length: 15; D: .; DNA: TGTGCCAGCAGTGAGGAGGGGGTGATCACAGATACGCAGTATTTT; CDR3: CASSEEGVITDTQYF
size: .; J: TRBJ2-1; V: TRBV12-5; length: 16; D: .; DNA: TGTGCTAGTGGTTTGAAGAAGATTTCGAGCTACAATGAGCAGTTCTTC; CDR3: CASGLKKISSYNEQFF
size: many; J: TRBJ2-5; V: TRBV11-2; length: 11; D: .; DNA: TGTGCCAGCAGCCGGACTTGGGACCAGTACTTC; CDR3: CASSRTWDQYF
size: many; J: TRBJ2-2; V: TRBV2; length: 14; D: TRBD1; DNA: TGTGCCAGCAGGGGACAGGTCAACACCGGGGAGCTGTTTTTT; CDR3: CASRGQVNTGELFF
size: many; J: TRBJ2-7; V: TRBV6-1; length: 13; D: TRBD1; DNA: TGTGCCAGCGGGACAGGGGCGGCCTACGAGCAGTACTTC; CDR3: CASGTGAAYEQYF
size: many; J: TRBJ2-4; V: TRBV6-5; length: 13; D: .; DNA: TGTGCCAGCGGGAACGTAGCCAAAAACATTCAGTACTTC; CDR3: CASGNVAKNIQYF
size: many; J: TRBJ1-1; V: TRBV29-1; length: 12; D: .; DNA: TGCAGCGTTGAGAAAATGAACACTGAAGCTTTCTTT; CDR3: CSVEKMNTEAFF
size: many; J: TRBJ2-3; V: TRBV7-3; length: 15; D: .; DNA: TGTGCCAGCAGCTCGGACCCTCAAACCTCAGATACGCAGTATTTT; CDR3: CASSSDPQTSDTQYF
size: many; J: TRBJ2-5; V: TRBV20-1; length: 10; D: .; DNA: TGCAGTGCTACATCAGAGACCCAGTACTTC; CDR3: CSATSETQYF
size: many; J: TRBJ2-5; V: TRBV6-1; length: 12; D: .; DNA: TGTGCCAGCAGTCCGCGGCAAGAGACCCAGTACTTC; CDR3: CASSPRQETQYF
size: many; J: TRBJ2-4; V: TRBV2; length: 13; D: TRBD1; DNA: TGTGCCAGCATGGGGACAGGGGAAAACATTCAGTACTTC; CDR3: CASMGTGENIQYF
size: many; J: TRBJ2-1; V: TRBV28; length: 15; D: TRBD2; DNA: TGTGCCAGCAGTGCCCCCGGGACTAGTGTCAATGAGCAGTTCTTC; CDR3: CASSAPGTSVNEQFF
size: many; J: TRBJ2-3; V: TRBV7-2; length: 12; D: .; DNA: TGTGCCAGCGGATTCAACGGGGATACGCAGTATTTT; CDR3: CASGFNGDTQYF
size: many; J: TRBJ2-5; V: TRBV7-9; length: 12; D: .; DNA: TGTGCCAGCGTCAGTTTCCAAGAGACCCAGTACTTC; CDR3: CASVSFQETQYF
size: many; J: TRBJ2-7; V: TRBV29-1; length: 12; D: .; DNA: TGCAGCGTTGATATGGGGGACCGCGAGCAGTACTTC; CDR3: CSVDMGDREQYF
size: many; J: TRBJ2-7; V: TRBV20-1; length: 16; D: .; DNA: TGCAGTGCTAGAGATCTCTTGGCTAGAAGCTCCTACGAGCAGTACTTC; CDR3: CSARDLLARSSYEQYF
size: few; J: TRBJ1-3; V: TRBV29-1; length: 15; D: TRBD1; DNA: TGCAGCGTCGCCAGGGGGGATCTCGCTGGAAACACCATATATTTT; CDR3: CSVARGDLAGNTIYF
size: medium-sized; J: TRBJ2-4; V: TRBV5-6; length: 16; D: .; DNA: TGTGCCAGCAGCTTTGTGGGGGCCTACGGTTTGGACATTCAGTACTTC; CDR3: CASSFVGAYGLDIQYF
size: .; J: TRBJ2-1; V: TRBV29-1; length: 15; D: TRBD2; DNA: TGCAGCGTTGATGGGGCGGGAGGGTCTTACAATGAGCAGTTCTTC; CDR3: CSVDGAGGSYNEQFF
size: medium-sized; J: TRBJ2-1; V: TRBV30; length: 14; D: .; DNA: TGTGCCTGGACCCAGCGGCTCTCCTACAATGAGCAGTTCTTC; CDR3: CAWTQRLSYNEQFF
size: many; J: TRBJ2-2; V: TRBV7-3; length: 14; D: .; DNA: TGTGCCAGCAATGGCGGGATAGGAACCGGGGAGCTGTTTTTT; CDR3: CASNGGIGTGELFF
size: many; J: TRBJ2-7; V: TRBV10-3; length: 14; D: .; DNA: TGTGCCATCAGTGAGTCGGGGGCGCGGGACGAGCAGTACTTC; CDR3: CAISESGARDEQYF
size: .; J: TRBJ2-3; V: TRBV7-3; length: 17; D: .; DNA: TGTGCCAGCAGCTTAGCGGCAGGCCGGTCCCTTACAGATACGCAGTATTTT; CDR3: CASSLAAGRSLTDTQYF